What follows describes a single T cell receptor (beta chain). Semi-nested PCR with Nested Universal Primer A followed constant-region reverse priming of full-length variable regions. TCRdb processed the 5' RACE reads anew with MiXCR; each CDR3 protein has one entry. This sample has several thousand distinct CDR3 sequences, with around 36% found just once. Germline V gives CDR1 DFQATT, CDR2 SNEGSKA (reference sequence). Trimming cost V 1 base and J 5 bases; bases outside gene matches: 13. The CDR3 sequence is 16 residues long. Cells sorted as Tregs were CD4+, CD25+ and CD127-/low. The source of this sequence is a female donor with breast cancer. Material for sequencing was Tregs sorted from blood. The V gene is TRBV20-1, the J gene TRBJ2-5; 7 bases fit TRBD2. CDR3 DNA sequence: TGCAGTGCTAGAGGGCTAGCGGTCAACCAAGGGGAGACCCAGTACTTC. Encoded protein: CSARGLAVNQGETQYF.